Sequencing of this T cell receptor beta chain was carried out in a study of cytotoxic CD8 clonotypes in ibrutinib-treated CLL. The study's findings and limits: Baseline-level clonality went beyond age-matched healthy donors and moved in step with circulating CD8+ T-cell counts.

The CDR3 loop spans 13 amino acids. In germline, CDR1 is SGHNT, CDR2 YYREEE (reference sequence). V was shortened by 2 bases and J by 6 bases, with 11 bases between the two germline ends. This clone was seen once. The antigen is not known. The data were produced by immunoSEQ multiplex PCR, yet TCRdb's version contains in-frame clones alone and is incomplete. The table lists roughly 220,000 clones, 65% to 80% of them singletons. The J gene is TRBJ1-1, the V gene TRBV5-4; D is unresolved. The sample here was PBMCs, taken after 12 months of ibrutinib treatment. The clonotype originates from a human donor with chronic lymphocytic leukemia. In nucleotides, the CDR3 is TGTGCCAGCAGCTTCGCAAGTTCGGCTGAAGCTTTCTTT. This gives the protein CASSFASSAEAFF.